This is a list of T cell receptor beta chains from one sample in a study of T-cell reconstitution after alpha-beta-depleted transplantation in children. TCRdb re-analysed the PCR reads in MiXCR, keeping a single row per CDR3 protein. Of just over 950,000 distinct CDR3 sequences listed, about 29% were seen once; the top ten hold under 30%. This specimen was PBMCs, mostly from graft donor cells, taken 360 days after TCRalphabeta/CD19-depleted stem cell transplant. Receptor source: a boy younger than two who had a stem cell transplant for SCID, so the T cells may come from the graft donor. The CDR3 runs from the conserved cysteine through the conserved F or W. Each record gives: V gene, CDR3 length, D gene, clone size, J gene, CDR3 protein, CDR3 DNA. A D gene is named only where the DNA matches it firmly. Size values are once, few and many counts, or a class for expanded clones, and some rows have none.

TRBV12-3/TRBV12-4	15	TRBD2	many	TRBJ2-2	CASSPSGGFSGELFF	TGTGCCAGCAGTCCCAGCGGGGGGTTTTCCGGGGAGCTGTTTTTT
TRBV20-1	15	-	-	TRBJ2-2	CSAPLSGLGTGELFF	TGCAGTGCCCCCTTGTCAGGTCTGGGCACCGGGGAGCTGTTTTTT
TRBV5-1	16	TRBD2	few	TRBJ2-4	CASSSTPSGVENIQYF	TGCGCCAGCAGCTCGACGCCTAGCGGGGTAGAAAACATTCAGTACTTC
TRBV10-3	17	TRBD2	-	TRBJ2-5	CAISRPPLAGGGETQYF	TGTGCCATCAGTCGGCCCCCCCTAGCGGGGGGCGGGGAGACCCAGTACTTC
TRBV12-3/TRBV12-4	15	-	few	TRBJ1-4	CASSLEGTGVGKLFF	TGTGCCAGCAGTTTAGAAGGGACGGGGGTGGGAAAACTGTTTTTT
TRBV4-1	13	-	few	TRBJ2-2	CASSQEVGWELFF	TGCGCCAGCAGCCAAGAAGTGGGCTGGGAGCTGTTTTTT
TRBV7-3	15	-	-	TRBJ2-3	CASSLQAGRQDTQYF	TGTGCCAGCAGCTTACAAGCAGGTAGACAAGATACGCAGTATTTT
TRBV6-2/TRBV6-3	17	TRBD1	-	TRBJ1-1	CASSYHPGQGRDTEAFF	TGTGCCAGCAGTTACCACCCGGGACAGGGGAGGGACACTGAAGCTTTCTTT
TRBV9	15	-	few	TRBJ2-5	CASSALQGMTETQYF	TGTGCCAGCAGCGCCTTACAGGGTATGACAGAGACCCAGTACTTC
TRBV20-1	13	-	-	TRBJ2-7	CSARAPSSYEQYF	TGCAGTGCTAGGGCCCCAAGCTCCTACGAGCAGTACTTC
TRBV7-9	13	-	few	TRBJ2-2	CASTGKNTGELFF	TGTGCCAGCACCGGGAAAAACACCGGGGAGCTGTTTTTT
TRBV6-5	17	TRBD1	-	TRBJ2-1	CASSYSKGTAGYNEQFF	TGTGCCAGCAGTTACTCGAAGGGGACAGCCGGATACAATGAGCAGTTCTTC